This TCR beta chain was documented in a study of T-cell memory formation after mild COVID-19. TCR alpha and TCR beta cDNA libraries carrying sample barcodes and UMIs were produced by 5'RACE using constant-segment primers. TCRdb re-analysed the 5' RACE reads in MiXCR, keeping a single row per CDR3 protein. Of 500,000 to 550,000 distinct CDR3 sequences in the sample, roughly 20% were seen once. This clonotype was observed many times. Its cognate antigen is unknown. Germline assignment: CDR1 MNHEY and CDR2 SVGAGI. V lost 6 bases to trimming and J lost 0 bases, with 12 bases between them. This CDR3 comprises 15 residues. Regarding the study as a whole: Day 15 to 85 contracting clones showed balanced CD4/CD8; day 15 to 37 expanders favored CD4+. Second-wave clones reaching peak frequency on day 37 lacked confirmed SARS-CoV-2 specificity.

This sequence joins TRBV6-5 and TRBJ1-5; D gene ambiguous. The sample was PBMCs or a T cell subset sorted from them (not recorded which). The receptor was derived from an adult woman who had mild COVID-19 (a few samples of this study predate the infection). Cell type and time point are not known. CDR3: CASRPFADSNQPQHF. The CDR3, as DNA: TGTGCCAGCAGACCCTTCGCGGATAGCAATCAGCCCCAGCATTTT.